This is a list of T cell receptor beta chains from one sample in a study of T cell responses to AZD1222 COVID-19 vaccine. The protocol was immunoSEQ multiplex PCR, while the TCRdb copy is restricted to in-frame clones and leaves out a portion. This table has under 150,000 clones, over 85% appearing once. The sequencing here drew on peripheral blood, taken on day 0 of AZD1222 vaccination. The source of these receptors is an adult in good health. Both conserved end residues are part of each CDR3. A D gene is named only where the DNA matches it firmly. Rows may omit the clone size; those that give it use once, few, many or a size class.

V,size,length,J,D,CDR3,DNA
TRBV12-5,-,13,TRBJ1-2,-,CASARDSGLGYTF,TGTGCTAGTGCTCGGGACTCTGGCCTTGGCTACACCTTC
TRBV7-2,-,12,TRBJ2-3,-,CASSPITDTQYF,TGTGCCAGCAGCCCCATCACAGATACGCAGTATTTT
TRBV25-1,once,13,TRBJ1-2,-,CASSEARPYGYTF,TGTGCCAGCAGTGAAGCACGGCCCTATGGCTACACCTTC
TRBV19,-,15,TRBJ1-1,-,CASSIGSRGNTEAFF,TGTGCCAGTAGTATAGGGTCCAGGGGGAACACTGAAGCTTTCTTT
TRBV5-4,-,13,TRBJ2-1,-,CTLSGGTYNEQFF,TGTACCCTTAGCGGCGGTACCTACAATGAGCAGTTCTTC
TRBV6-2/TRBV6-3,-,16,TRBJ2-7,-,CASSYGEIWGSYEQYF,TGTGCCAGCAGTTACGGAGAGATTTGGGGATCCTACGAGCAGTACTTC
TRBV19,-,14,TRBJ1-5,-,CASTSGNDVQPQHF,TGTGCCAGTACATCCGGTAACGATGTTCAGCCCCAGCATTTT
TRBV4-1,-,15,TRBJ2-7,-,CASSPEGSSIYEQYF,TGCGCCAGCAGCCCAGAGGGTTCCTCGATCTACGAGCAGTACTTC
TRBV19,-,14,TRBJ1-6,TRBD1,CASSTGQLKSPLHF,TGTGCCAGTAGTACGGGACAGCTCAAATCACCCCTCCACTTT
TRBV5-1,-,16,TRBJ2-7,TRBD1,CASSISGTGIPYEQYF,TGCGCCAGCAGCATATCCGGGACAGGGATCCCCTACGAGCAGTACTTC
TRBV6-6,-,14,TRBJ2-7,-,CASSKRATSYEQYF,TGTGCCAGCAGTAAGCGGGCTACCTCCTACGAGCAGTACTTC
TRBV2,-,14,TRBJ2-2,-,CASSENWGTGELFF,TGTGCCAGCAGTGAAAACTGGGGCACCGGGGAGCTGTTTTTT
TRBV5-1,-,14,TRBJ2-1,-,CASSPRDLDNEQFF,TGCGCCAGCAGCCCCCGGGACCTGGACAATGAGCAGTTCTTC
TRBV14,-,15,TRBJ2-7,-,CASSQEPGAAYEQYF,TGTGCCAGCAGCCAAGAACCAGGGGCGGCCTACGAGCAGTACTTC
TRBV4-1,-,14,TRBJ2-7,TRBD2,CASSRGLALDEQYF,TGCGCCAGCAGCCGTGGACTAGCGCTTGACGAGCAGTACTTC
TRBV7-8,-,11,TRBJ2-2,-,CASSQAGELFF,TGTGCCAGCAGCCAGGCCGGGGAGCTGTTTTTT
TRBV5-8,-,15,TRBJ2-2,-,CASSLDGGITGELFF,TGTGCCAGCAGCTTGGATGGGGGGATTACCGGGGAGCTGTTTTTT
TRBV12-5,-,16,TRBJ1-6,-,CASGLGLQGPNSPLHF,TGTGCTAGTGGTTTGGGTCTTCAGGGGCCCAATTCACCCCTCCACTTT
TRBV9,-,16,TRBJ2-1,-,CASSPRTERSYNEQFF,TGTGCCAGCAGCCCCCGGACAGAACGCTCCTACAATGAGCAGTTCTTC
TRBV28,-,13,TRBJ2-7,-,CASRPPGPYEQYF,TGTGCCAGCAGACCCCCGGGGCCCTACGAGCAGTACTTC
TRBV6-5,-,12,TRBJ1-2,-,CASSRQPYGYTF,TGTGCCAGCAGTCGACAGCCCTATGGCTACACCTTC